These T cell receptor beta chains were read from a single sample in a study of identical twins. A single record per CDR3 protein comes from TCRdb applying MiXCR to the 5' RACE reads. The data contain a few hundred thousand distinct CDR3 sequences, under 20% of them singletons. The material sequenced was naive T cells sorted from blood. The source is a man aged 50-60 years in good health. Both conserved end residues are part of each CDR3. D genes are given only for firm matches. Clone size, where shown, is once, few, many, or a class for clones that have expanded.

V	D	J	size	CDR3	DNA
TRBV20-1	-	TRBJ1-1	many	CSARDLSGWPEAFF	TGCAGTGCTAGAGATCTTTCAGGGTGGCCTGAAGCTTTCTTT
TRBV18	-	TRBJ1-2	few	CASSLQDSTNYGYTF	TGTGCCAGCTCACTACAGGACAGTACTAACTATGGCTACACCTTC
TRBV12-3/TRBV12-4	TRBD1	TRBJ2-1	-	CASSPGQGFNEQFF	TGTGCCAGCAGCCCGGGACAGGGTTTCAATGAGCAGTTCTTC
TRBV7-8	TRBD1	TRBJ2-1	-	CASSQRQGSRFF	TGTGCCAGCAGCCAGCGACAGGGCTCCAGGTTCTTC
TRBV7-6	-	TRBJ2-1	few	CASSLRVYNEQFF	TGTGCCAGCAGCTTAAGAGTCTACAATGAGCAGTTCTTC
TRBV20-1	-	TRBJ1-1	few	CSARPANTEAFF	TGCAGTGCTAGACCGGCGAACACTGAAGCTTTCTTT
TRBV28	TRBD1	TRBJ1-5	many	CASRLPTGGNQPQHF	TGTGCCAGCAGATTACCGACAGGGGGTAATCAGCCCCAGCATTTT
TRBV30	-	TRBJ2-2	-	CAWGQTGELFF	TGTGCCTGGGGGCAGACCGGGGAGCTGTTTTTT
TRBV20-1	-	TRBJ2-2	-	CSARVAGAVTGELFF	TGCAGTGCTAGAGTAGCAGGGGCGGTCACCGGGGAGCTGTTTTTT
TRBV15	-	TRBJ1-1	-	CATSRDLLGGNTEAFF	TGTGCCACCAGCAGAGATCTCCTGGGGGGGAACACTGAAGCTTTCTTT
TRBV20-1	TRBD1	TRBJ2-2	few	CSARDRDRTFNTGELFF	TGCAGTGCTAGAGATCGGGACAGGACCTTTAACACCGGGGAGCTGTTTTTT
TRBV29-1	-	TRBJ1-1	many	CSVDRGPGTEAFF	TGCAGCGTTGATCGCGGACCAGGGACTGAAGCTTTCTTT
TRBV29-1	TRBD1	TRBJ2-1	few	CSVPTGGNEQFF	TGCAGCGTTCCAACAGGGGGCAATGAGCAGTTCTTC
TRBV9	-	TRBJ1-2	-	CASSTIGGTYGYTF	TGTGCCAGCAGCACAATCGGGGGTACCTATGGCTACACCTTC
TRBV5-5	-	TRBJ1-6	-	CASSLLASSYNSPLHF	TGTGCCAGCAGCTTGTTGGCGAGCTCCTATAATTCACCCCTCCACTTT
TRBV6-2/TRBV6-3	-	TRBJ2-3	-	CASSRDTRTDTQYF	TGTGCCAGCAGCCGGGACACCCGCACAGATACGCAGTATTTT
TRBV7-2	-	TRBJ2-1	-	CASSLGGKSYNEQFF	TGTGCCAGCAGCTTAGGGGGGAAATCCTACAATGAGCAGTTCTTC
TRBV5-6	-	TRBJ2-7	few	CASSLPPREQYF	TGTGCCAGCAGCCTCCCCCCGCGCGAGCAGTACTTC
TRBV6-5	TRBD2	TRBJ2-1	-	CASSYGGPLAGVEGEQFF	TGTGCCAGCAGCTATGGGGGGCCACTAGCGGGGGTTGAAGGAGAGCAGTTCTTC
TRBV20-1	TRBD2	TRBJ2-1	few	CSARFSSGLAGGYNEQFF	TGCAGTGCTAGATTTTCGTCGGGACTAGCGGGAGGCTACAATGAGCAGTTCTTC
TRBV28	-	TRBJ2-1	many	CASSSRGRSSYNEQFF	TGTGCCAGCAGTTCCCGCGGAAGGAGCTCCTACAATGAGCAGTTCTTC
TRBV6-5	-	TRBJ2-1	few	CASSYSHYNEQFF	TGTGCCAGCAGTTACTCCCACTACAATGAGCAGTTCTTC
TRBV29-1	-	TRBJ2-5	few	CSVGGTKGLQETQYF	TGCAGCGTTGGAGGAACGAAGGGTCTCCAAGAGACCCAGTACTTC
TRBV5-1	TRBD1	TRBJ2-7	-	CASSANQGEPTYEQYF	TGCGCCAGCAGCGCAAATCAGGGGGAGCCGACCTACGAGCAGTACTTC
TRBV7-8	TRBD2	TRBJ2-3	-	CASRAFRTSGRVRGDTQYF	TGTGCCAGCAGAGCTTTTAGGACTAGCGGGAGAGTACGAGGAGATACGCAGTATTTT
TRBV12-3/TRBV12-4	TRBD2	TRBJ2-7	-	CASSLGTSGFSYEQYF	TGTGCCAGCAGTTTAGGGACTAGCGGGTTCTCCTACGAGCAGTACTTC
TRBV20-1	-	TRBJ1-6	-	CSARRAESPLHF	TGCAGTGCTAGAAGGGCTGAATCACCCCTCCACTTT
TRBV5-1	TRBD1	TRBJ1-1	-	CASSLPRTGPPEAFF	TGCGCCAGCAGCCTACCAAGGACAGGACCGCCTGAAGCTTTCTTT
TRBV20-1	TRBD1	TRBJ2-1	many	CSARSGQGDNEQFF	TGCAGTGCTAGAAGTGGACAGGGCGATAATGAGCAGTTCTTC
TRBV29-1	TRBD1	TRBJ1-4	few	CSVEPGQGTEKLFF	TGCAGCGTTGAACCTGGACAGGGTACCGAAAAACTGTTTTTT
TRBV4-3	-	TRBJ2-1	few	CASSQTRYNEQFF	TGCGCCAGCAGCCAAACTAGATACAATGAGCAGTTCTTC
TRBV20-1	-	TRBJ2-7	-	CSALNYGQYF	TGCAGTGCTCTTAACTACGGGCAGTACTTC
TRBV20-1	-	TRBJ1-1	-	CSARAGAANTEAFF	TGCAGTGCTAGAGCAGGGGCGGCGAACACTGAAGCTTTCTTT
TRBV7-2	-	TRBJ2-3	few	CASKFLTDTQYF	TGTGCCAGCAAATTCTTGACAGATACGCAGTATTTT
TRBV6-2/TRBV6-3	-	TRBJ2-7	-	CASSSGQTYYEQYF	TGTGCCAGCAGTTCCGGACAGACTTATTACGAGCAGTACTTC
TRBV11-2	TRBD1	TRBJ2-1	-	CASSFYGTGVNNEQFF	TGTGCCAGCAGCTTCTACGGGACAGGGGTGAACAATGAGCAGTTCTTC
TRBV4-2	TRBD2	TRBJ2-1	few	CASSQAMNSGGASTEQFF	TGTGCCAGCAGCCAAGCAATGAATAGCGGGGGGGCCAGTACTGAGCAGTTCTTC
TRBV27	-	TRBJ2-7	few	CASRIGGLDYEQYF	TGTGCCAGCCGTATTGGGGGACTTGACTACGAGCAGTACTTC
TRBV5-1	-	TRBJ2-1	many	CASSRDTASYNEQFF	TGCGCCAGCAGTCGGGACACTGCCTCCTACAATGAGCAGTTCTTC
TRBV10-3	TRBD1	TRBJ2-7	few	CATGWDRGSYEQYF	TGTGCCACAGGATGGGACAGGGGGTCCTACGAGCAGTACTTC
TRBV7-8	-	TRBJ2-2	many	CASSLVPDLNTGELFF	TGTGCCAGCAGCTTAGTTCCGGACTTGAACACCGGGGAGCTGTTTTTT
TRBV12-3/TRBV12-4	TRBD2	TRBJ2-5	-	CASCSRLAGLQETQYF	TGTGCCAGCTGTTCCCGACTAGCGGGGCTCCAAGAGACCCAGTACTTC